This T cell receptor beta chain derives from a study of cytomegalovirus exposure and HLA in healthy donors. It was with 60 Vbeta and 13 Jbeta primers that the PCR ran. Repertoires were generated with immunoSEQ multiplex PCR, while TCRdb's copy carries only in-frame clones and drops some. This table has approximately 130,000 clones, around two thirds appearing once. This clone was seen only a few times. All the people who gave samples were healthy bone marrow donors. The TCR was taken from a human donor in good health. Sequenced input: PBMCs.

The CDR3 is CASRALTSNSYEQYF. The CDR3 DNA reads as TGTGCCAGCAGGGCCCTAACTAGCAACTCCTACGAGCAGTACTTC. The V call is TRBV27, the J call TRBJ2-7, with D perhaps TRBD2 (6 bases). Germline V gene lookup returns CDR1 MNHEY and CDR2 SMNVEV (reference sequence). The V gene lost 6 bases and the J gene lost 0 bases, with 15 bases spanning the gap. This CDR3 has 15 residues.